What follows describes a single TCR beta chain. Its target is not known. The CDR3 runs to 14 residues. J was trimmed by 0 bases and V by 5 bases; bases with no gene match: 1. Germline V gene sequence: CDR1 MDHEN, CDR2 SYDVKM. This sample stems from a study of regulatory T cells. Study results and limitations: Hydrophobic residues at CDR3 positions 6 and 7 were enriched in conventional CD4+ T cells of CD3G-deficient patients.

Every patient with CD3G deficiency had evidence of autoimmunity. Patients aged 2 to 39 years had fewer naive and more memory CD4+ and CD8+ T cells. Sorting split CD4+ cells into CD25-high CD127-low Tregs and CD25-low CD127-high conventional T cells. The PCR used 52 TRBV and 13 TRBJ primers. This table comes from immunoSEQ multiplex PCR, and its TCRdb copy is limited to in-frame clones, with some not included. The top ten clones hold 0.75% to 1% of a sample with tens of thousands of clones, about 93% of them seen once. Sequencing input: conventional CD4+ T cells sorted from blood. V and J are TRBV28 and TRBJ2-7; TRBD2 agrees at 10 bases. The sequence derives from a child aged 2-15 years with CD3G deficiency. This CDR3 reads CASSTSGNSYEQYF. The CDR3 DNA is TGTGCCAGCAGTACTAGCGGGAACTCCTACGAGCAGTACTTC.